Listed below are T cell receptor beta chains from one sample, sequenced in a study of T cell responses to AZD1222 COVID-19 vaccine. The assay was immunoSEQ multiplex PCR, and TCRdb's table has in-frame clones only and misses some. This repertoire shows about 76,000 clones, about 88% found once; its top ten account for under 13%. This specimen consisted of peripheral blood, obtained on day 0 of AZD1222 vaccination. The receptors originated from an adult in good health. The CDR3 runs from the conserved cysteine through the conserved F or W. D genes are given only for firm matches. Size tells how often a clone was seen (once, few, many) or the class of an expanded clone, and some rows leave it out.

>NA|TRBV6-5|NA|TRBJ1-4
CASSRDVVEKLFF
TGTGCCAGCTCTCGGGACGTTGTTGAAAAACTGTTTTTT
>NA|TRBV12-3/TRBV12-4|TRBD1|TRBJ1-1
CASSLELTGTAFF
TGTGCCAGCAGTTTAGAGCTGACAGGGACGGCTTTCTTT
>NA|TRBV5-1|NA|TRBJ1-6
CASSRQTQEGSPLHF
TGCGCCAGCAGCCGTCAGACACAAGAAGGTTCACCCCTCCACTTT
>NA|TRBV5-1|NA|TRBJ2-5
CASSFSAASVERGWKYF
TGCGCCAGCAGCTTCTCAGCTGCCTCGGTGGAAAGGGGGTGGAAGTACTTC
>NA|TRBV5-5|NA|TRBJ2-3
CASSSGLSTDTQYF
TGTGCCAGCAGCTCCGGGCTAAGCACAGATACGCAGTATTTT
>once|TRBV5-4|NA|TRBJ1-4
CASSFRGQGNEKLFF
TGTGCCAGCAGCTTTCGAGGGCAGGGTAATGAAAAACTGTTTTTT
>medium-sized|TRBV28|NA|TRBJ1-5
CASRIPRRRGGDQPQHF
TGTGCCAGCAGGATACCCCGACGACGTGGGGGCGATCAGCCCCAGCATTTT
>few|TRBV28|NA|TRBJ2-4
CASSLFSLRGKNIQYF
TGTGCCAGCAGTTTATTCTCCCTAAGGGGCAAAAACATTCAGTACTTC
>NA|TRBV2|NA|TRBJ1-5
CASSVYPSNQPQHF
TGTGCCAGCAGTGTGTATCCTAGCAATCAGCCCCAGCATTTT
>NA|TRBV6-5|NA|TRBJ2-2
CASRKTSDYTGELFF
TGTGCCAGCAGGAAGACCTCGGATTACACCGGGGAGCTGTTTTTT
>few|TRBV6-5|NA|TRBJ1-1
CASSPGVMNTEAFF
TGTGCCAGCAGCCCGGGAGTCATGAACACTGAAGCTTTCTTT
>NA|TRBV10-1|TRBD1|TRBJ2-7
CASSDGQGDEQYF
TGCGCCAGCAGTGATGGGCAGGGGGACGAGCAGTACTTC
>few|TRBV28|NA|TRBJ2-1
CASRRSGLSSYNEQFF
TGTGCCAGCAGGCGGAGCGGTTTAAGCTCCTACAATGAGCAGTTCTTC